This T cell receptor (beta chain) is from a study of radiotherapy plus CTLA-4 blockade in lung cancer. The protocol was immunoSEQ multiplex PCR, while the TCRdb copy is restricted to in-frame clones and leaves out a portion. The sample shows around 37,000 clones, around 74% of them seen only once. V shed 3 bases and J shed 3 bases, with 11 bases lying between them. CDR3 length: 14 residues. Germline V CDR1 and CDR2: LNHDA, SQIVND (reference sequence). The material sequenced was peripheral blood, taken from a patient treated with radiotherapy plus ipilimumab. The V and J genes are TRBV19 and TRBJ1-1, with D maybe TRBD1 (6 bases). The receptor's source is a human donor with non-small cell lung cancer that progressed on radiotherapy plus ipilimumab. The CDR3 region is CASSIMTGDTEAFF. For the CDR3, the DNA is TGTGCCAGTAGTATTATGACAGGCGACACTGAAGCTTTCTTT.